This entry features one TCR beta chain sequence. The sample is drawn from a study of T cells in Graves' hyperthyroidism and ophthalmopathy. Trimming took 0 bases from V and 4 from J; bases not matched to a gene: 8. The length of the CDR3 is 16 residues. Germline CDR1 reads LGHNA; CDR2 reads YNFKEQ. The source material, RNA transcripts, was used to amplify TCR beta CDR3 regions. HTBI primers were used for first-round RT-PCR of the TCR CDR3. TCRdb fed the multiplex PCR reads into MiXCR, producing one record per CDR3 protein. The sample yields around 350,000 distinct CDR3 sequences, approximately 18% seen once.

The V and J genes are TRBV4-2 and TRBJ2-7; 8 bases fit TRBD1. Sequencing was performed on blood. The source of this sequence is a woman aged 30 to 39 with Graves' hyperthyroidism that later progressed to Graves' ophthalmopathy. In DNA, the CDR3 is TGTGCCAGCAGCCAAGATCAGGCAGGGGGCAGGTACGAGCAGTACTTC. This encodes CASSQDQAGGRYEQYF.